These 8 T cell receptor beta chains share one sample of origin, sequenced in a study of T cells in Graves' hyperthyroidism and ophthalmopathy. TCR beta CDR3 regions were amplified from RNA. The HTBI primer set served for first-round RT-PCR of the TCR CDR3. Each CDR3 protein is one row after TCRdb ran MiXCR on the multiplex PCR reads. Among hundreds of thousands of distinct CDR3 sequences listed, approximately 19% were seen once. Sequencing was carried out using blood. These receptors were collected from a woman in her fifties or sixties with Graves' hyperthyroidism that later progressed to Graves' ophthalmopathy.

This clonotype appeared many times. This sequence joins TRBV20-1 and TRBJ1-2, with TRBD1 matching over 9 bases. Losses at the gene ends were 1 base for V and 8 bases for J; bases not matched to a gene: 5. This CDR3 contains 13 residues. Germline assignment: CDR1 DFQATT and CDR2 SNEGSKA (reference sequence). CDR3 amino acids: CSARVDRGEGYTF. DNA for the CDR3: TGCAGTGCTAGAGTTGACAGGGGGGAGGGCTACACCTTC.

This clonotype has just a few counts. J is TRBJ2-2 and V is TRBV4-1, with TRBD1 as a possible D gene (6 bases). This CDR3 has 16 amino acids. Germline V gives CDR1 MGHRA, CDR2 YSYEKL. Trimming removed 3 bases at V and 2 bases at J, with 13 bases between. In nucleotides, the CDR3 is TGCGCCAGCAGCCATCAACAGGGCCTCAACACCGGGGAGCTGTTTTTT. Protein: CASSHQQGLNTGELFF.

A few counts support this clonotype. The V and J genes are TRBV18 and TRBJ1-3; maybe TRBD1 (6 bases). Per germline, CDR1 KGHSH and CDR2 LQKENI. The CDR3 covers 16 residues. Between the trimmed V and J ends, which lost 3 bases and 2 bases, there was a span of 14 bases. CDR3 coding DNA: TGTGCCAGCTCACCGGGACAAGGTCCGACTGGAAACACCATATATTTT. Encoded protein: CASSPGQGPTGNTIYF.

The chain recombines TRBV7-9 with TRBJ1-5, with 11 bases matching TRBD1. CDR3 length: 18 amino acids. Germline lookup yields CDR1 SEHNR and CDR2 FQNEAQ (reference sequence). J was trimmed by 0 bases and V by 5 bases; bases with no gene match: 9. The CDR3 here is CASSTGGTGGYSNQPQHF. CDR3 nucleotide sequence: TGTGCCAGCAGCACTGGGGGGACAGGGGGGTATAGCAATCAGCCCCAGCATTTT.

The chain employs TRBV19 and TRBJ2-7; no clear D gene. CDR3 length: 13 amino acids. Trimming pared 10 bases from V and 3 bases from J, leaving 16 bases between. Germline lookup yields CDR1 LNHDA and CDR2 SQIVND (reference sequence). The CDR3 here is CATPRTWCYEQYF. DNA of the CDR3: TGTGCCACCCCCCGTACCTGGTGCTACGAGCAGTACTTC.

This clonotype was counted many times. The V gene is TRBV12-3 or TRBV12-4, the J gene TRBJ1-2; 9 bases line up with TRBD1. The CDR3 spans 13 residues. V dropped 8 bases and J dropped 4; count of bases not matched to a gene: 5. CDR3 protein: CASAGQGFYGYTF. The CDR3 DNA sequence: TGTGCCAGCGCGGGACAGGGATTCTATGGCTACACCTTC.

There are many counts of this clonotype. The V and J genes are TRBV20-1 and TRBJ1-2; no reliable D call. V lost 4 bases and J lost 2, with 11 bases in between. The CDR3 is made up of 13 amino acids. The germline V gene has CDR1 DFQATT and CDR2 SNEGSKA (reference sequence). The CDR3 DNA follows: TGCAGTGCTACCCCGCCCCGAAACTATGGCTACACCTTC. Protein sequence: CSATPPRNYGYTF.

This clonotype was counted at least ten times. The chain has TRBV10-3 and TRBJ2-3, with 8 bases lining up with TRBD2. This CDR3 region has 17 residues. Unmatched junction bases numbered 11, after V lost 0 bases and J lost 6 bases. The germline CDR1 and CDR2 sequences are ENHRY and SYGVKD. The CDR3 spells CAISESYVAGFVDTQYF. The CDR3 nucleotides read TGTGCCATCAGTGAGTCGTACGTAGCGGGGTTTGTCGATACGCAGTATTTT.